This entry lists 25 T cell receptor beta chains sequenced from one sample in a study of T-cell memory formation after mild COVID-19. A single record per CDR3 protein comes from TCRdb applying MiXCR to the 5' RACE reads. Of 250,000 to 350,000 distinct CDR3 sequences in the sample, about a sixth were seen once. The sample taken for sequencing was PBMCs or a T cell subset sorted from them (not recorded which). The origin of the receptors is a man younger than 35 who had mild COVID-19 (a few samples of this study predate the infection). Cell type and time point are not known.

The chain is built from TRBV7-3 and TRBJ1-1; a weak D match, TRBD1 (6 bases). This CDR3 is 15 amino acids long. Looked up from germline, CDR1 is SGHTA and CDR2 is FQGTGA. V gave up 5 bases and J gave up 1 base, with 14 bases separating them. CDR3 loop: CASSPGNRENTEAFF. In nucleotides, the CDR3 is TGTGCCAGCAGCCCCGGAAACAGGGAGAACACTGAAGCTTTCTTT. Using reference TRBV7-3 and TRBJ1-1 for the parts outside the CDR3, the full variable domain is GAGVSQTPSNKVTEKGKYVELRCDPISGHTALYWYRQSLGQGPEFLIYFQGTGAADDSGLPNDRFFAVRPEGSVSTLKIQRTERGDSAVYLCASSPGNRENTEAFFGQGTRLTVV.

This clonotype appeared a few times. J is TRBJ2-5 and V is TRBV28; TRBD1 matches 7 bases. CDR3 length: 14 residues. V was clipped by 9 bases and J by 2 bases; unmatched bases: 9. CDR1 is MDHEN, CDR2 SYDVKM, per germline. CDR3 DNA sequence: TGTGCCAGTTCGGGACAGACCAAACAAGAGACCCAGTACTTC. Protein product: CASSGQTKQETQYF. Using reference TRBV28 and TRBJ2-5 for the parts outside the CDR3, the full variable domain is DVKVTQSSRYLVKRTGEKVFLECVQDMDHENMFWYRQDPGLGLRLIYFSYDVKMKEKGDIPEGYSVSREKKERFSLILESASTNQTSMYLCASSGQTKQETQYFGPGTRLLVL.

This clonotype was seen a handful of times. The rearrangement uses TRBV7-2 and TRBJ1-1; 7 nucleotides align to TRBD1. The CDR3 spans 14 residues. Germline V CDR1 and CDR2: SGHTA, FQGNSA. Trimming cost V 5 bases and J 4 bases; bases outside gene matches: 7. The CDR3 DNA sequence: TGTGCCAGCAGCCAATTTCAGGGGGGCACTGAAGCTTTCTTT. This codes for CASSQFQGGTEAFF.

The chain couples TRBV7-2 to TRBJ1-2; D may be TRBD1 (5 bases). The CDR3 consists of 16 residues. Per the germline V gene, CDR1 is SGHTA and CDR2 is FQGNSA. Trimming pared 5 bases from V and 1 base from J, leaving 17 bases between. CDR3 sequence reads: CASSPSGGEINYGYTF. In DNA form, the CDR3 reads TGTGCCAGCAGCCCCTCGGGGGGTGAGATTAACTATGGCTACACCTTC.

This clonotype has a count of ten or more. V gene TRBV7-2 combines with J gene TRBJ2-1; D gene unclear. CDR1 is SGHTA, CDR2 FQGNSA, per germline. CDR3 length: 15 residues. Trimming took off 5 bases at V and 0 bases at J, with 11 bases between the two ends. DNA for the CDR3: TGTGCCAGCAGCCCCCTATCGGGCTCCTACAATGAGCAGTTCTTC. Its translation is CASSPLSGSYNEQFF.

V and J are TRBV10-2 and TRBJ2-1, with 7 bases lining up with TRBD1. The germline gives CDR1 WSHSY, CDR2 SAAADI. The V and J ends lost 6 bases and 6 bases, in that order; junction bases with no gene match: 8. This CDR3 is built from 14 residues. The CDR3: CASRTTGVVNEQFF. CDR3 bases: TGCGCCAGCAGGACAACAGGGGTGGTCAATGAGCAGTTCTTC.

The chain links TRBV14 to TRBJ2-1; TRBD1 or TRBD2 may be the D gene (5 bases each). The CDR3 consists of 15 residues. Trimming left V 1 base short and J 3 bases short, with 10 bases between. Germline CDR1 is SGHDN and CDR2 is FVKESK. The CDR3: CASSQAGTVYNEQFF. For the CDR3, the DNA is TGTGCCAGCAGCCAAGCTGGGACCGTCTACAATGAGCAGTTCTTC.

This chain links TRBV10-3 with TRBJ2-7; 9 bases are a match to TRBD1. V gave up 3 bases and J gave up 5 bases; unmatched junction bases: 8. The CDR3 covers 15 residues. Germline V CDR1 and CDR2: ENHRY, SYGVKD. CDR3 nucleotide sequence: TGTGCCATCAGTGAAGAATCACAGGGGGCCAACGAGCAGTACTTC. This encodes CAISEESQGANEQYF.

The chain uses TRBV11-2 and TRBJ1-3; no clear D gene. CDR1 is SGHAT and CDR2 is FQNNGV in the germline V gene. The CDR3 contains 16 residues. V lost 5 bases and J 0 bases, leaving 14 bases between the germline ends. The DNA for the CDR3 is TGTGCCAGCAGCCAAGGGTCGCTAGTCTCTGGAAACACCATATATTTT. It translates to CASSQGSLVSGNTIYF. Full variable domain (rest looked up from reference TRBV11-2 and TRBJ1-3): EAGVAQSPRYKIIEKRQSVAFWCNPISGHATLYWYQQILGQGPKLLIQFQNNGVVDDSQLPKDRFSAERLKGVDSTLKIQPAKLEDSAVYLCASSQGSLVSGNTIYFGEGSWLTVV.

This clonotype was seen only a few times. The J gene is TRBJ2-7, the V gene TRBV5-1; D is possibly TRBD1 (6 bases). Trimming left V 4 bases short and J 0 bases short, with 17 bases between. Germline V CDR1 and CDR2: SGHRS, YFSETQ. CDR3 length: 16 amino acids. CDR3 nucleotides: TGCGCCAGCAGCCCTTGGACAGACGGTAGCTCCTACGAGCAGTACTTC. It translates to CASSPWTDGSSYEQYF.

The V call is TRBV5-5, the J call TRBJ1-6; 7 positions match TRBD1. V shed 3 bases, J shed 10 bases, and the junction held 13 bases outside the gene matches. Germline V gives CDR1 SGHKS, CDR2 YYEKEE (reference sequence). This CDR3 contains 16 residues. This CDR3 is CASSSTPGTAMSPLHF. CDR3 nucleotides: TGTGCCAGCAGCTCCACCCCCGGGACAGCCATGTCACCCCTCCACTTT. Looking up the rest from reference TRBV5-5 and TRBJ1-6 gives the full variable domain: DAGVTQSPTHLIKTRGQQVTLRCSPISGHKSVSWYQQVLGQGPQFIFQYYEKEERGRGNFPDRFSARQFPNYSSELNVNALLLGDSALYLCASSSTPGTAMSPLHFGNGTRLTVT.

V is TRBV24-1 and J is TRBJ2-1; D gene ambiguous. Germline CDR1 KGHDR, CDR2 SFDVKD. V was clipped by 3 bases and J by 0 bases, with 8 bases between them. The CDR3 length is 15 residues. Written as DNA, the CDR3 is TGTGCCACCAGTGATATCCAGAACTCCTACAATGAGCAGTTCTTC. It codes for CATSDIQNSYNEQFF.

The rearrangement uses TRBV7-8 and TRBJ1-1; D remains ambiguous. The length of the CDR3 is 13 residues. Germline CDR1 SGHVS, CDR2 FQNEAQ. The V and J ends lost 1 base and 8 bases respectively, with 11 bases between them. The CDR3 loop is CASSLESLTEAFF. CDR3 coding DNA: TGTGCCAGCAGCTTAGAGTCCTTGACGGAAGCTTTCTTT.

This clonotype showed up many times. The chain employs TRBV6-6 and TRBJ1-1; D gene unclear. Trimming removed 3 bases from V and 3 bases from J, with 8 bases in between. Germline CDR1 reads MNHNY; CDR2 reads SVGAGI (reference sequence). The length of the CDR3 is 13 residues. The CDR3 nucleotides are TGTGCCAGCAGTTATGTGCCTGACACTGAAGCTTTCTTT. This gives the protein CASSYVPDTEAFF.

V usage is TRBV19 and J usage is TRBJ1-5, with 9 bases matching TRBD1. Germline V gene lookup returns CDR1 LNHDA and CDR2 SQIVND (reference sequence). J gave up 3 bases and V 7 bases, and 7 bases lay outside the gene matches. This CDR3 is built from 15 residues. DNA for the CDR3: TGTGCCAGTATTGCGACAGGGGGTTACAATCAGCCCCAGCATTTT. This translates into CASIATGGYNQPQHF.

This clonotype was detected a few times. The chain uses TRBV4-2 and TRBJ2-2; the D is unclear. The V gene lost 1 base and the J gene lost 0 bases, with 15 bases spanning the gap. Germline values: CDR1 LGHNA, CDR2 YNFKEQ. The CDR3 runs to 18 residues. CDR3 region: CASSQGWQDLANTGELFF. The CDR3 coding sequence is TGTGCCAGCAGCCAAGGCTGGCAGGATCTCGCGAACACCGGGGAGCTGTTTTTT.

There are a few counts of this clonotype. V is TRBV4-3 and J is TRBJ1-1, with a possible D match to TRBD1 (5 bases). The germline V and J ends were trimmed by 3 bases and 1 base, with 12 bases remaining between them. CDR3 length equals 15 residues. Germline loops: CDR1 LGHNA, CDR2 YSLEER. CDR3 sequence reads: CASSQGFDRNTEAFF. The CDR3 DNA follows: TGCGCCAGCAGCCAGGGGTTTGACAGGAACACTGAAGCTTTCTTT.

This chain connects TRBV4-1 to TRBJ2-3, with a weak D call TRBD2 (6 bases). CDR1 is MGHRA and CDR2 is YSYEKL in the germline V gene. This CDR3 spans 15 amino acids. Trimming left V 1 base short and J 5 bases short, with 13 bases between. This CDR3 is CASSQVEGRGDTQYF. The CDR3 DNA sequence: TGCGCCAGCAGCCAAGTGGAGGGGAGAGGAGATACGCAGTATTTT.

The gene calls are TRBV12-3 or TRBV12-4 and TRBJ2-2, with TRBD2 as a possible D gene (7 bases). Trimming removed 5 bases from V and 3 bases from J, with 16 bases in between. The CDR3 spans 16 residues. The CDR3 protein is CASSGRRGGHTGELFF. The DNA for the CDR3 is TGTGCCAGCAGTGGGCGCAGGGGAGGGCACACCGGGGAGCTGTTTTTT.

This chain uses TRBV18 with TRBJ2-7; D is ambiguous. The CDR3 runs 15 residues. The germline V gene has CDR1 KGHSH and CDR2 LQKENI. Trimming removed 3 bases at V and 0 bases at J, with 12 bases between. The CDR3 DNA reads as TGTGCCAGCTCACCTCCGTCAATAGACTCCTACGAGCAGTACTTC. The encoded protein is CASSPPSIDSYEQYF.

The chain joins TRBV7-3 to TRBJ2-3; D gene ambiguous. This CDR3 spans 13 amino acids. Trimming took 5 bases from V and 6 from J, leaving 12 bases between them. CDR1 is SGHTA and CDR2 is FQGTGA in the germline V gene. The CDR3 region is CASSPEPGDTQYF. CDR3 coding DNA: TGTGCCAGCAGCCCCGAACCCGGGGATACGCAGTATTTT. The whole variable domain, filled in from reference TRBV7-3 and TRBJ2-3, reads GAGVSQTPSNKVTEKGKYVELRCDPISGHTALYWYRQSLGQGPEFLIYFQGTGAADDSGLPNDRFFAVRPEGSVSTLKIQRTERGDSAVYLCASSPEPGDTQYFGPGTRLTVL.

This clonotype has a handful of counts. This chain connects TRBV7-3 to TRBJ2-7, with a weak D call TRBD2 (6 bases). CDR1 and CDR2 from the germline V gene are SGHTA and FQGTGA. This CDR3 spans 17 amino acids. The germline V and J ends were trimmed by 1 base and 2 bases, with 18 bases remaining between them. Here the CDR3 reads CASSLILRGGVPYEQYV. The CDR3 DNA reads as TGTGCCAGCAGCTTAATACTGCGGGGCGGAGTCCCCTACGAGCAGTACGTC.

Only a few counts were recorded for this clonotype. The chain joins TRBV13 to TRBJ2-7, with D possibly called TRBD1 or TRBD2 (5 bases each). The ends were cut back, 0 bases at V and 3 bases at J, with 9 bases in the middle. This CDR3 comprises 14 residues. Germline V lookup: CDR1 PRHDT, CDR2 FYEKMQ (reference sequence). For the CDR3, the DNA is TGTGCCAGCAGCTTAGGCGGGGCAATCTACGAGCAGTACTTC. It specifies CASSLGGAIYEQYF.

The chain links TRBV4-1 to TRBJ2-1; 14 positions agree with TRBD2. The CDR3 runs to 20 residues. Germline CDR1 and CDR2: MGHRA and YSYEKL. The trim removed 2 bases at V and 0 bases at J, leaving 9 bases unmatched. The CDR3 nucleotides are TGCGCCAGCAGCCAATTATCGGGACTAGCGGGGGCCGCCTCCTACAATGAGCAGTTCTTC. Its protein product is CASSQLSGLAGAASYNEQFF.

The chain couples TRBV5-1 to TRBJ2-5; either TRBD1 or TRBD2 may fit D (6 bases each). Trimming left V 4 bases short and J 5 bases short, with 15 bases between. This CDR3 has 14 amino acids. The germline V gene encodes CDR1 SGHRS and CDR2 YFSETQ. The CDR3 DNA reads TGCGCCAGCAGCCAGGGGACTTCCCAGGAGACCCAGTACTTC. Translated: CASSQGTSQETQYF.